The text below deals with one T cell receptor (beta chain). What it binds is not known. The germline gives CDR1 MNHEY, CDR2 SVGAGI. CDR3 length: 14 amino acids. The trim removed 6 bases at V and 3 bases at J, leaving 8 bases unmatched. This record belongs to a study of a mutant IDH1 vaccine in newly diagnosed glioma. Data came from immunoSEQ multiplex PCR; TCRdb stores just in-frame clones and leaves some out. This table has approximately 50,000 clones, over 70% appearing once. Described time point: week 23, last vaccination. A 20-mer mutant IDH1 peptide at 300 ug was injected subcutaneously with topical imiquimod.

The V and J genes are TRBV6-5 and TRBJ2-7; 7 bases match TRBD1. This specimen was PBMCs, taken from a glioma patient whose treatment included an IDH1 peptide vaccine. This TCR derives from a man between 35 and 55 years old with glioma. DNA for the CDR3: TGTGCCAGCAGCATTGACAGGGTATTCTACGAGCAGTACTTC. Translation gives CASSIDRVFYEQYF.